A selection of T cell receptor beta chains follows, all from one sample in a study of CD8 T cells in ankylosing spondylitis. TCRdb re-derived calls from the 5' RACE reads in MiXCR, one entry per CDR3 protein. The sample consists of over 25,000 distinct CDR3 sequences, 13% to 15% of them appearing once. The sample taken for sequencing was blood. The receptors stem from a male donor with ankylosing spondylitis or in good health (not recorded which). CDR3s include the opening cysteine and the closing phenylalanine or tryptophan. Each record gives: V gene, clone size, J gene, D gene, CDR3 protein, CDR3 DNA. D genes are given only for firm matches. A row's size may be missing; if present it is once, few, many or a size class.

TRBV5-1	many	TRBJ2-2	NA	CASRDSSLTGELFF	TGCGCCAGCCGGGACTCCTCCCTTACCGGGGAGCTGTTTTTT
TRBV7-3	NA	TRBJ2-2	NA	CASSLMGGHRTGELFF	TGTGCCAGCAGCTTAATGGGGGGACACAGGACCGGGGAGCTGTTTTTT
TRBV2	few	TRBJ2-3	NA	CASSDYTQYF	TGTGCCAGCAGTGATTATACGCAGTATTTT
TRBV20-1	NA	TRBJ2-7	NA	CSARDALESHEQYF	TGCAGTGCTAGAGATGCCCTAGAGTCCCACGAGCAGTACTTC
TRBV12-3/TRBV12-4	few	TRBJ2-5	TRBD2	CASSLGLDQETQYF	TGTGCCAGCAGTTTGGGACTAGACCAAGAGACCCAGTACTTC
TRBV7-3	NA	TRBJ2-1	NA	CASSRSARDEQFF	TGTGCCAGCAGTCGCTCCGCCCGGGATGAGCAGTTCTTC
TRBV7-8	many	TRBJ2-5	NA	CASNPKYQETQYF	TGTGCCAGCAATCCAAAGTACCAAGAGACCCAGTACTTC
TRBV28	few	TRBJ2-5	NA	CASRNRGDVETQYF	TGTGCCAGCAGGAATAGGGGAGACGTGGAGACCCAGTACTTC
TRBV12-3/TRBV12-4	few	TRBJ2-1	NA	CASRPRLGSDEQFF	TGTGCCAGCAGACCTCGGTTAGGGTCCGATGAGCAGTTCTTC
TRBV5-1	NA	TRBJ2-2	NA	CASSHRTLNTGELFF	TGCGCCAGCAGCCACAGGACGTTGAACACCGGGGAGCTGTTTTTT
TRBV5-1	few	TRBJ2-5	NA	CASSLGPGADETQYF	TGCGCCAGCAGCTTGGGCCCGGGGGCAGACGAGACCCAGTACTTC
TRBV3-1	few	TRBJ2-5	NA	CASSQQETQYF	TGTGCCAGCAGCCAGCAAGAGACCCAGTACTTC
TRBV18	NA	TRBJ1-4	TRBD1	CASSGQGTNAEKLFF	TGTGCCAGCTCAGGACAGGGGACGAATGCTGAAAAACTGTTTTTT
TRBV29-1	few	TRBJ1-1	TRBD1	CSVARTGLTEAFF	TGCAGCGTGGCGCGGACAGGACTTACTGAAGCTTTCTTT
TRBV7-2	medium-sized	TRBJ2-3	NA	CASSLVVGGPDTQYF	TGTGCCAGCAGCTTAGTGGTAGGAGGTCCAGATACGCAGTATTTT
TRBV29-1	NA	TRBJ2-7	NA	CSVRLDSYEQYF	TGCAGCGTTCGCCTAGACAGCTACGAGCAGTACTTC
TRBV7-9	NA	TRBJ2-3	NA	CASSSTRDTQYF	TGTGCCAGCAGCTCGACGAGGGATACGCAGTATTTT
TRBV24-1	NA	TRBJ2-2	TRBD2	CATSEFAGRGNTGELFF	TGTGCCACCAGTGAGTTTGCCGGGAGGGGTAACACCGGGGAGCTGTTTTTT
TRBV29-1	NA	TRBJ2-4	TRBD1	CSVLDRDIQYF	TGCAGCGTTCTCGACAGGGACATTCAGTACTTC
TRBV12-3/TRBV12-4	NA	TRBJ1-5	NA	CASSPMGGTGNQPQHF	TGTGCCAGCAGTCCCATGGGGGGAACTGGGAATCAGCCCCAGCATTTT
TRBV11-3	NA	TRBJ2-1	NA	CASSLEAGFEQFF	TGTGCCAGCAGCTTAGAAGCCGGGTTTGAGCAGTTCTTC
TRBV29-1	few	TRBJ2-1	NA	CSVEKAGLRLYNEQFF	TGCAGCGTGGAGAAAGCGGGTCTGAGGCTATACAATGAGCAGTTCTTC
TRBV5-4	NA	TRBJ2-2	NA	CASSTPLALNGELFF	TGTGCCAGCAGCACGCCCCTGGCTTTGAACGGGGAGCTGTTTTTT
TRBV7-2	NA	TRBJ1-5	TRBD1	CASSLGQGQQPQHF	TGTGCCAGCAGCTTGGGACAGGGTCAGCAGCCCCAGCATTTT
TRBV7-9	few	TRBJ1-5	NA	CASSPDGGVNQPQHF	TGTGCCAGCAGCCCTGATGGGGGCGTCAATCAGCCCCAGCATTTT
TRBV27	few	TRBJ2-3	NA	CASSEGGDTQYF	TGTGCCAGCAGCGAAGGGGGAGATACGCAGTATTTT
TRBV7-2	NA	TRBJ2-2	TRBD2	CASRLAGAEGELFF	TGTGCCAGCAGACTAGCGGGGGCAGAGGGGGAGCTGTTTTTT
TRBV7-8	NA	TRBJ2-5	TRBD2	CASSLEAGGAPQYF	TGTGCCAGCAGCTTAGAGGCGGGGGGGGCCCCCCAGTACTTC
TRBV12-3/TRBV12-4	NA	TRBJ2-1	NA	CASSPSSGHEQFF	TGTGCCAGCAGTCCTTCATCAGGGCATGAGCAGTTCTTC
TRBV10-3	NA	TRBJ2-3	NA	CAISVRNSLTDTQYF	TGTGCCATCAGTGTGAGGAACAGCCTCACAGATACGCAGTATTTT
TRBV12-3/TRBV12-4	NA	TRBJ1-1	NA	CASSSGRGNTEAFF	TGTGCCAGCAGTTCCGGGCGGGGAAACACTGAAGCTTTCTTT
TRBV28	NA	TRBJ2-2	TRBD1	CASRDRGAGRELFF	TGTGCCAGCAGGGACAGGGGGGCAGGAAGGGAGCTGTTTTTT
TRBV7-9	few	TRBJ1-1	NA	CASSLALGVNTEAFF	TGTGCCAGCAGCTTAGCTTTGGGTGTTAACACTGAAGCTTTCTTT
TRBV5-1	NA	TRBJ2-1	NA	CASSPGQLVPNNEQFF	TGCGCCAGCAGCCCCGGACAGCTCGTTCCCAACAATGAGCAGTTCTTC
TRBV6-5	NA	TRBJ2-2	NA	CASSWRGNTGELFF	TGTGCCAGCAGTTGGCGGGGGAACACCGGGGAGCTGTTTTTT
TRBV6-1	few	TRBJ2-3	NA	CASSGEQGYITQYF	TGTGCCAGCAGTGGGGAACAGGGTTATATCACGCAGTATTTT
TRBV12-3/TRBV12-4	few	TRBJ2-2	NA	CASSSTLRGTGELFF	TGTGCCAGCAGTTCGACTTTAAGAGGCACCGGGGAGCTGTTTTTT
TRBV2	NA	TRBJ2-2	NA	CASSPARNTGERFF	TGTGCCAGCAGCCCAGCGCGAAACACCGGGGAGCGGTTTTTT
TRBV29-1	few	TRBJ2-1	NA	CSAGLISNEQFF	TGCAGCGCTGGGCTGATTAGCAATGAGCAGTTCTTC
TRBV5-1	NA	TRBJ2-3	NA	CASSFGSAGTDTQYF	TGCGCCAGCAGCTTCGGGTCCGCCGGGACAGATACGCAGTATTTT
TRBV6-2/TRBV6-3	NA	TRBJ2-3	NA	CASSRQNNAGDTQYF	TGTGCCAGCAGTAGGCAGAACAACGCAGGGGATACGCAGTATTTT
TRBV5-1	few	TRBJ1-1	NA	CASSNNMNTEAFF	TGCGCCAGCAGTAACAACATGAACACTGAAGCTTTCTTT
TRBV14	few	TRBJ2-1	NA	CASSQRDNGYNEQFF	TGTGCCAGCAGCCAAAGGGACAACGGATACAATGAGCAGTTCTTC
TRBV5-1	few	TRBJ2-7	NA	CASSLGNTGHEQYF	TGCGCCAGCAGCCTGGGAAATACAGGGCACGAGCAGTACTTC
TRBV27	NA	TRBJ2-7	NA	CASSVTSTRGEQYF	TGTGCCAGCAGCGTCACTAGCACGAGAGGCGAGCAGTACTTC